One sample yielded the 19 T cell receptor beta chains listed below, sequenced in a study of blood T cell repertoires in COVID-19. Clones were sequenced by immunoSEQ multiplex PCR, and TCRdb holds only the in-frame ones, with some missing. In the table there are approximately 230,000 clones, 70% to 85% of which are singletons. The specimen was PBMCs or T cells enriched from blood (not recorded which). Receptors were obtained from a man between 40 and 49 years old who had recovered from COVID-19.

V usage is TRBV9 and J usage is TRBJ2-5; maybe TRBD2 (6 bases). V lost 4 bases and J lost 4, with 23 bases in between. Germline CDR1 is SGDLS and CDR2 is YYNGEE. CDR3 length: 17 residues. The CDR3 loop is CASSRTPGQVEGETQYF. The CDR3 DNA is TGTGCCAGCAGCCGAACCCCGGGCCAGGTGGAGGGAGAGACCCAGTACTTC.

The genes are TRBV18 and TRBJ2-1; 9 bases match TRBD1. The CDR3 sequence is 14 residues long. The ends lost 3 bases at V and 7 bases at J; junction bases unmatched: 4. The germline V gene encodes CDR1 KGHSH and CDR2 LQKENI. In DNA form, the CDR3 reads TGTGCCAGCTCACCGAGGACAGGGGTGAATGAGCAGTTCTTC. As protein: CASSPRTGVNEQFF. Full variable domain (missing parts from reference TRBV18 and TRBJ2-1): NAGVMQNPRHLVRRRGQEARLRCSPMKGHSHVYWYRQLPEEGLKFMVYLQKENIIDESGMPKERFSAEFPKEGPSILRIQQVVRGDSAAYFCASSPRTGVNEQFFGPGTRLTVL.

The chain employs TRBV7-3 and TRBJ2-1, with a weak D call TRBD2 (6 bases). Between the trimmed V and J ends, which lost 4 bases and 8 bases, there was a span of 12 bases. The germline V gene encodes CDR1 SGHTA and CDR2 FQGTGA. The CDR3 consists of 13 residues. For the CDR3, the DNA is TGTGCCAGCAGCTCGGGACTCGGGGATGAGCAGTTCTTC. This translates into CASSSGLGDEQFF.

This clone occurred once. The chain links TRBV2 to TRBJ2-7; no clear D. The CDR3 covers 12 residues. V was trimmed by 7 bases and J by 1 base, leaving 8 bases between them. From germline, CDR1 is SNHLY and CDR2 FYNNEI. CDR3 sequence (DNA): TGTGCCAGCACTCCGGTTTCCTACGAGCAGTACTTC. Amino acid sequence: CASTPVSYEQYF. The full variable domain, rest sourced from reference TRBV2 and TRBJ2-7, is EPEVTQTPSHQVTQMGQEVILRCVPISNHLYFYWYRQILGQKVEFLVSFYNNEISEKSEIFDDQFSVERPDGSNFTLKIRSTKLEDSAMYFCASTPVSYEQYFGPGTRLTVT.

This chain joins TRBV28 and TRBJ2-7, with 7 positions matching TRBD1. The CDR3 contains 13 residues. J was trimmed by 5 bases and V by 7 bases; bases with no gene match: 8. CDR1 and CDR2 from the germline V gene are MDHEN and SYDVKM. CDR3 DNA sequence: TGTGCCAGCACCGAAACAGGGGTACACGAGCAGTACTTC. It encodes CASTETGVHEQYF.

The chain uses TRBV27 and TRBJ2-7; a possible D gene is TRBD1 (7 bases). CDR1 and CDR2 (germline): MNHEY, SMNVEV (reference sequence). V was shortened by 6 bases and J by 8 bases, with 23 bases between the two germline ends. The CDR3 spans 15 residues. CDR3 DNA sequence: TGTGCCAGCAGCCTAACCGGGGGACAGTTACGTAAGCAGTACTTC. Its protein product is CASSLTGGQLRKQYF.

The rearrangement links TRBV5-6 to TRBJ2-7, with D possibly matching TRBD1 (5 bases). Germline V gene sequence: CDR1 SGHDT, CDR2 YYEEEE. The CDR3 contains 14 residues. Trimming left V 4 bases short and J 3 bases short, with 14 bases between. DNA for the CDR3: TGTGCCAGCAGCCCCCCCAGAAGGGGCTACGAGCAGTACTTC. Its protein product is CASSPPRRGYEQYF.

The CDR3 sequence: CASSISAGANEKLFF. The CDR3, as DNA: TGTGCCAGTAGTATTTCGGCAGGGGCTAATGAAAAACTGTTTTTT. The chain has TRBV19 and TRBJ1-4; the D gene is possibly TRBD1 (6 bases). V was shortened by 3 bases and J by 3 bases, with 11 bases between the two germline ends. Germline V gives CDR1 LNHDA, CDR2 SQIVND (reference sequence). CDR3 size: 15 residues.

The chain joins TRBV18 to TRBJ2-7, with a possible D match to TRBD1 (5 bases). Germline V CDR1 and CDR2: KGHSH, LQKENI. Between the trimmed V and J ends, which lost 6 bases and 2 bases, there was a span of 14 bases. There are 14 residues in the CDR3. The CDR3 sequence: CASSLGQEAYEQYF. The CDR3, as DNA: TGTGCCAGCTCCTTGGGGCAGGAAGCCTACGAGCAGTACTTC.

This chain connects TRBV19 to TRBJ1-5; D gene unclear. The ends were cut back, 6 bases at V and 2 bases at J, with 8 bases in the middle. This CDR3 region has 13 residues. The V gene's germline CDR1 is LNHDA and CDR2 SQIVND (reference sequence). The CDR3 bases are TGTGCCAGTAGCGGGGTTGGCAATCAGCCCCAGCATTTT. Amino acid sequence: CASSGVGNQPQHF.

The J gene is TRBJ1-5, the V gene TRBV28, with D possibly matching TRBD1 (6 bases). Per the germline V gene, CDR1 is MDHEN and CDR2 is SYDVKM. The CDR3 totals 16 residues. Trimming left V 0 bases short and J 5 bases short, with 14 bases between. CDR3 bases: TGTGCCAGCAGTTTATGGGGCAGGGGAACGGATCAGCCCCAGCATTTT. Translating gives CASSLWGRGTDQPQHF.

Only a few counts were recorded for this clone. CDR3 in DNA: TGTGCCAGCAGGGGGGGGTACGAGCAGTACTTC. It is translated as CASRGGYEQYF. The gene calls are TRBV28 and TRBJ2-7, with TRBD2 identical over 7 bases. The CDR3 runs to 11 residues. The J segment lost 4 bases and the V segment lost 6 bases, leaving 0 bases of the junction unmatched. CDR1 and CDR2 from the germline V gene are MDHEN and SYDVKM.

The gene calls are TRBV7-2 and TRBJ2-5, with 8 bases fitting TRBD1. Germline assignment: CDR1 SGHTA and CDR2 FQGNSA. With V trimmed by 5 bases and J by 1 base, 3 bases remained unmatched. The CDR3 loop spans 14 amino acids. The DNA for the CDR3 is TGTGCCAGCAGCAGGGGACAGGCCCAAGAGACCCAGTACTTC. Amino acid sequence: CASSRGQAQETQYF.

A few counts support this clone. This sequence joins TRBV30 and TRBJ1-1, with D unclear. Germline loops: CDR1 GTSNPN, CDR2 SVGIG (reference sequence). Trimming shortened V by 3 bases and J by 0 bases, and 17 bases separated the two germline ends. The CDR3 runs to 16 residues. The CDR3 sequence is CAWRPQRVFMNTEAFF. The DNA of the CDR3 is TGTGCCTGGAGACCCCAGAGGGTTTTCATGAACACTGAAGCTTTCTTT.

This clone occurred once. The chain has TRBV5-1 and TRBJ2-1, with 9 positions matching TRBD1. CDR3 length equals 14 residues. V lost 4 bases and J lost 9; bases outside the gene matches: 8. Germline V gene sequence: CDR1 SGHRS, CDR2 YFSETQ. The CDR3: CASSVPTGGTEQFF. In DNA form, the CDR3 reads TGCGCCAGCAGCGTACCTACAGGGGGCACTGAGCAGTTCTTC. The full variable domain, its missing parts supplied by reference TRBV5-1 and TRBJ2-1, is KAGVTQTPRYLIKTRGQQVTLSCSPISGHRSVSWYQQTPGQGLQFLFEYFSETQRNKGNFPGRFSGRQFSNSRSEMNVSTLELGDSALYLCASSVPTGGTEQFFGPGTRLTVL.

The V gene is TRBV5-1, the J gene TRBJ1-1; TRBD1 might be the D (5 bases). Trimming cost V 7 bases and J 2 bases, with 15 bases left between them. This CDR3 contains 14 residues. Germline CDR1 SGHRS, CDR2 YFSETQ. CDR3 amino acids: CASYPGRGNTEAFF. In DNA, the CDR3 is TGCGCCAGCTACCCCGGTAGGGGCAACACTGAAGCTTTCTTT.

The rearrangement links TRBV19 to TRBJ1-5; D is possibly TRBD1 (5 bases). The germline V and J ends were trimmed by 6 bases and 0 bases, with 15 bases remaining between them. This CDR3 is 16 amino acids long. Germline loops: CDR1 LNHDA, CDR2 SQIVND (reference sequence). CDR3: CASRFRGRVSNQPQHF. For the CDR3, the DNA is TGTGCCAGTAGATTTCGCGGCAGGGTTAGCAATCAGCCCCAGCATTTT.

This clone was observed a handful of times. The chain combines TRBV5-1 with TRBJ2-2; unclear D gene. This CDR3 is 11 amino acids long. The germline CDR1 and CDR2 sequences are SGHRS and YFSETQ. Between the trimmed V and J ends, which lost 2 bases and 6 bases, there was a span of 2 bases. CDR3 residues: CASSFAGELFF. Here the CDR3 DNA reads TGCGCCAGCAGCTTCGCCGGGGAGCTGTTTTTT.

This rearrangement joins TRBV7-9 to TRBJ1-3, with no clear D. V was clipped by 1 base and J by 2 bases, with 6 bases between them. This CDR3 has 14 amino acids. Germline-derived CDR1 and CDR2 are SEHNR and FQNEAQ (reference sequence). The CDR3 DNA reads as TGTGCCAGCAGCTTAGTAGCGACTGGAAACACCATATATTTT. Its translation is CASSLVATGNTIYF.